Given below is one T cell receptor (beta chain) in context. These data are taken from a study of OX40 agonist ivuxolimab in advanced cancers. The CDR3 totals 17 residues. Germline V CDR1 and CDR2: SGHTA, FQGNSA. Trimming stripped 1 base from V and 4 bases from J, with 19 bases between. The assay was immunoSEQ multiplex PCR, and TCRdb's table has in-frame clones only and misses some. The table lists 98,000 or so clones, 90% to 95% of them singletons. The source is an adult with an advanced solid tumor such as melanoma, head and neck, liver or kidney cancer. The chain employs TRBV7-2 and TRBJ1-1; D unresolved. The sample was CD4+ or CD8+ T cells sorted from blood, taken in a trial of the OX40 agonist ivuxolimab. The CDR3: CASSLEWRAAVITEAFF. The CDR3 DNA follows: TGTGCCAGCAGCTTAGAGTGGCGGGCGGCAGTGATCACTGAAGCTTTCTTT.